Following are 23 T cell receptor beta chains from one sample sequenced in a study of T-cell reconstitution after alpha-beta-depleted transplantation in children. Library preparation (for TCRbeta) was performed with unique molecular identifiers. TCRdb ran MiXCR on the PCR reads and lists one entry per CDR3 protein. The sample carries about 900,000 distinct CDR3 sequences, 25% to 35% recorded once. The source was PBMCs, mostly from graft donor cells, collected 360 days after TCRalphabeta/CD19-depleted stem cell transplant. Source of these receptors: a boy in the first two years of life who had a stem cell transplant for SCID, so the T cells may come from the graft donor.

V gene TRBV20-1 combines with J gene TRBJ1-3, with 8 bases identical to TRBD1. Germline assignment: CDR1 DFQATT and CDR2 SNEGSKA (reference sequence). Losses at the gene ends were 4 bases for V and 4 bases for J; bases not matched to a gene: 9. CDR3 length equals 15 residues. CDR3 DNA: TGCAGTGCTACCAGGACAGGGCAGATAGGAAACACCATATATTTT. Protein product: CSATRTGQIGNTIYF.

The CDR3 coding sequence is TGCGCCAGCAGCCAAGAGGTACAGGCGAACACTGAAGCTTTCTTT. It codes for CASSQEVQANTEAFF. The gene calls are TRBV4-1 and TRBJ1-1; possibly TRBD1 for D (5 bases). CDR3 size: 15 residues. The V gene's germline CDR1 is MGHRA and CDR2 YSYEKL. Trimming shortened V by 0 bases and J by 1 base, and 9 bases separated the two germline ends.

This sequence joins TRBV7-2 and TRBJ2-7, with TRBD1 identical over 7 bases. With 2 bases clipped from V and 8 bases from J, the junction kept 3 bases outside the gene matches. This CDR3 is 12 amino acids long. Per the germline V gene, CDR1 is SGHTA and CDR2 is FQGNSA. The DNA of the CDR3 is TGTGCCAGCAGCTTACTACAGGGGAAGCAGTACTTC. Its protein product is CASSLLQGKQYF.

The chain has TRBV28 and TRBJ1-5; 9 nucleotides align to TRBD1. The V gene's germline CDR1 is MDHEN and CDR2 SYDVKM. The CDR3 loop spans 17 amino acids. Trimming removed 1 base from V and 2 bases from J; junction bases left unmatched: 6. In DNA form, the CDR3 reads TGTGCCAGCAGTTTATCCGTCCGGACAGGGGGCAATCAGCCCCAGCATTTT. Amino acid sequence: CASSLSVRTGGNQPQHF.

The genes are TRBV12-3 or TRBV12-4 and TRBJ1-1, with TRBD1 matching over 8 bases. The CDR3 length is 13 residues. Trimming took 8 bases from V and 8 from J; bases not matched to a gene: 10. CDR3: CASAGQGALEAFF. CDR3 bases: TGTGCCAGCGCAGGACAGGGCGCTTTAGAAGCTTTCTTT.

This chain uses TRBV12-3 or TRBV12-4 with TRBJ2-2, with 7 bases identical to TRBD1. V was pared by 1 base and J by 5 bases, with 7 bases of the junction left unmatched. This CDR3 has 16 amino acids. In DNA, the CDR3 is TGTGCCAGCAGTTTAGTCCTGACAGGGATAACCGGGGAGCTGTTTTTT. Translating gives CASSLVLTGITGELFF.

This chain uses TRBV28 with TRBJ2-1; perhaps TRBD1 as D (7 bases). Germline V CDR1 and CDR2: MDHEN, SYDVKM. The CDR3 sequence is 16 residues long. The V end lost 6 bases, the J end lost 2 bases, and 17 bases lay between the germline ends. CDR3 nucleotides: TGTGCCAGCAGCCCAGGGGGGATCAACCCCTACAATGAGCAGTTCTTC. This translates into CASSPGGINPYNEQFF.

The genes are TRBV5-1 and TRBJ2-1; D remains ambiguous. Germline CDR1 and CDR2: SGHRS and YFSETQ. V shed 4 bases and J shed 5 bases, with 10 bases lying between them. This CDR3 has 13 amino acids. CDR3 sequence: CASSGGRNNEQFF. Written as DNA, the CDR3 is TGCGCCAGCAGCGGCGGACGTAACAATGAGCAGTTCTTC.

This sequence joins TRBV4-1 and TRBJ1-2; possibly TRBD1 for D (5 bases). CDR1 is MGHRA and CDR2 is YSYEKL in the germline V gene. The ends were cut back, 4 bases at V and 4 bases at J, with 16 bases in the middle. The CDR3 covers 15 residues. The CDR3 nucleotides are TGCGCCAGCAGCCGTTTGTCGGGGGACCCCTATGGCTACACCTTC. This sequence encodes CASSRLSGDPYGYTF.

The gene calls are TRBV21-1 and TRBJ2-5; TRBD2, the D gene given by the table, was not confirmed from the DNA. TRBV21-1 is listed as a pseudogene. The CDR3 loop spans 16 amino acids. The CDR3 region has the DNA TGTGCCAGCAGCAAAGCCCTGGTACTAGCTTTAGAGACCCAGTACTTC. Protein sequence: CASSKALVLALETQYF.

This clonotype was observed a few times. This chain links TRBV20-1 with TRBJ1-1, with D perhaps matching TRBD1 (5 bases). From germline, CDR1 is DFQATT and CDR2 SNEGSKA (reference sequence). CDR3 size: 14 residues. V lost 6 bases and J lost 1, with 15 bases in between. DNA for the CDR3: TGCAGTGCCAGGCCACAGGTGACGAACACTGAAGCTTTCTTT. Residues: CSARPQVTNTEAFF.

The table lists this clonotype with a count of one. The V gene is TRBV10-3, the J gene TRBJ2-1; 9 bases fit TRBD2. The CDR3 covers 18 residues. V trimming: 4 bases; J trimming: 0 bases; junction bases outside the gene matches: 10. The V gene's germline CDR1 is ENHRY and CDR2 SYGVKD. CDR3 sequence reads: CAISGDSGGLSSYNEQFF. CDR3 in DNA: TGTGCCATCAGTGGAGATAGCGGGGGCCTTAGCTCCTACAATGAGCAGTTCTTC.

This rearrangement joins TRBV2 to TRBJ1-6; TRBD1 is a possible D gene (6 bases). The ends were cut back, 6 bases at V and 0 bases at J, with 18 bases in the middle. The CDR3 runs to 18 residues. Germline-derived CDR1 and CDR2 are SNHLY and FYNNEI. CDR3 amino acids: CASSPGQITSSYNSPLHF. For the CDR3, the DNA is TGTGCCAGCAGCCCTGGACAGATTACGAGCTCCTATAATTCACCCCTCCACTTT.

The gene calls are TRBV7-8 and TRBJ2-3; D tentatively reads TRBD1 or TRBD2 (6 bases each). This CDR3 comprises 16 residues. V was pared by 5 bases and J by 10 bases, with 25 bases between. Germline CDR1 SGHVS, CDR2 FQNEAQ. Here the CDR3 DNA reads TGTGCCAGCAGCGAAGGGACAACGCGAGCGGGCACGTCGCAGTATTTT. Its protein is CASSEGTTRAGTSQYF.

The table lists this clonotype with a few counts. The J gene is TRBJ2-4, the V gene TRBV7-2, with D possibly being TRBD1 (6 bases). Germline V gene sequence: CDR1 SGHTA, CDR2 FQGNSA. CDR3 length equals 17 residues. V dropped 4 bases and J dropped 0 bases, with 16 bases sitting between them. The CDR3 is CASSSSRDRLAKNIQYF. In nucleotides, the CDR3 is TGTGCCAGCAGCTCGTCACGAGACAGGCTAGCCAAAAACATTCAGTACTTC.

V is TRBV4-1 and J is TRBJ2-5, with D hard to call. The germline V gene encodes CDR1 MGHRA and CDR2 YSYEKL. The CDR3 covers 15 residues. Trimming shortened V by 3 bases and J by 5 bases, and 16 bases separated the two germline ends. The CDR3 is CASSHSFLRQETQYF. The CDR3 coding sequence is TGCGCCAGCAGCCACAGTTTCCTCCGGCAGGAGACCCAGTACTTC.

The J gene is TRBJ2-5, the V gene TRBV5-1, with 11 bases lining up with TRBD1. The CDR3 extends over 15 amino acids. The J segment lost 3 bases and the V segment lost 3 bases, leaving 4 bases of the junction unmatched. Germline CDR1 is SGHRS and CDR2 is YFSETQ. The CDR3, as DNA: TGCGCCAGCAGCTATCCGGGACAGGGGGAAGAGACCCAGTACTTC. This encodes CASSYPGQGEETQYF.

There are a few counts of this clonotype. J is TRBJ2-7 and V is TRBV6-1; 9 positions agree with TRBD1. CDR1 is MNHNS, CDR2 SASEGT, per germline. This CDR3 has 14 residues. The junction had 7 bases not matched to a gene; V was cut back by 6 bases and J by 4 bases. CDR3 protein: CASRSGTGRYEQYF. The CDR3 coding sequence is TGTGCCAGCAGGTCCGGGACAGGGAGATACGAGCAGTACTTC.

There are a few counts of this clonotype. This chain joins TRBV5-1 and TRBJ2-1; TRBD1 or TRBD2 may be the D gene (5 bases each). Germline V CDR1 and CDR2: SGHRS, YFSETQ. Trimming shortened V by 4 bases and J by 5 bases, and 16 bases separated the two germline ends. The CDR3 extends over 15 amino acids. CDR3 nucleotide sequence: TGCGCCAGCAGCGCCGGTCGGGACGTACACAATGAGCAGTTCTTC. Translation gives CASSAGRDVHNEQFF.

The V and J genes are TRBV28 and TRBJ2-1, with a tentative D call TRBD2 (7 bases). Trimming removed 3 bases at V and 8 bases at J, with 17 bases between. Germline V gives CDR1 MDHEN, CDR2 SYDVKM. This CDR3 is 15 amino acids long. The CDR3 is CASSFGGPSGDEQFF. In DNA, the CDR3 is TGTGCCAGCAGTTTCGGGGGGCCCTCGGGTGATGAGCAGTTCTTC.

This chain uses TRBV24-1 with TRBJ2-2, with 7 bases identical to TRBD1. The CDR3 spans 16 residues. V shed 0 bases and J 6 bases; nucleotides not matched to a gene: 6. Germline lookup yields CDR1 KGHDR and CDR2 SFDVKD. CDR3 sequence (DNA): TGTGCCACCAGTGATTTGGGCAGGGGGAGCGCCGGGGAGCTGTTTTTT. Amino acid sequence: CATSDLGRGSAGELFF.

This clonotype was seen a handful of times. The chain links TRBV27 to TRBJ1-2; a possible D gene is TRBD1 (5 bases). Per germline, CDR1 MNHEY and CDR2 SMNVEV (reference sequence). The CDR3 runs to 15 residues. The V end was cut by 2 bases, the J end by 3 bases, with 13 bases between. The CDR3 reads CASSLGEGSHYGYTF. For the CDR3, the DNA is TGTGCCAGCAGTTTAGGAGAGGGGTCCCACTATGGCTACACCTTC.

The rearrangement joins TRBV4-3 to TRBJ1-1, with 7 bases matching TRBD1. V lost 0 bases, J lost 2 bases, and 9 bases stayed unmatched. The length of the CDR3 is 17 residues. In germline, CDR1 is LGHNA, CDR2 YSLEER. The CDR3 reads CASSQDIPTGLNTEAFF. The DNA of the CDR3 is TGCGCCAGCAGCCAAGATATACCGACAGGGCTCAACACTGAAGCTTTCTTT.